The T cell receptor (beta chain) under discussion was sequenced for a study of cytomegalovirus exposure and HLA in healthy donors. Germline CDR1 is MNHEY and CDR2 is SVGAGI. V dropped 5 bases and J dropped 3; count of bases not matched to a gene: 2. This CDR3 is built from 13 residues. Some clones are missing from TCRdb's copy, which holds only in-frame ones; the method was immunoSEQ multiplex PCR. Of about 130,000 clones listed, 80% to 90% are singletons. The source is a woman in her twenties or thirties in good health and CMV-seropositive. The J gene is TRBJ1-1, the V gene TRBV6-5; 8 bases align to TRBD1. The sample was PBMCs. CDR3 sequence reads: CASSEQGDTEAFF. Written as DNA, the CDR3 is TGTGCCAGCAGTGAACAGGGGGACACTGAAGCTTTCTTT.